This TCR beta chain was sequenced during a study of T cell responses to AZD1222 COVID-19 vaccine. Study-wide background: Second-dose recipients at about 4 or about 12 weeks were treated as one pooled group.

The V and J ends lost 6 bases and 0 bases respectively, with 15 bases between them. CDR1 is SNHLY and CDR2 is FYNNEI in the germline V gene. The CDR3 is 16 amino acids. General observations from the study: Increased Spike-specific TCR breadth and depth were observed after two AZD1222 doses.

As regards this clone: Its antigen is undetermined.

Only in-frame clones appear in the TCRdb table, and some are missing; sequencing was by immunoSEQ multiplex PCR. The sample includes tens of thousands of clones, approximately 83% of them seen just once. The origin of this receptor is an adult in good health. The chain combines TRBV2 with TRBJ1-5; D gene uncertain. The sequencing used peripheral blood, collected on day 0 of AZD1222 vaccination. Here the CDR3 DNA reads TGTGCCAGCAGGGGTAAATCAGGTTATAGCAATCAGCCCCAGCATTTT. Amino acid sequence: CASRGKSGYSNQPQHF.